This T cell receptor beta chain was captured in a study of vaccination and CD4 T cells after COVID-19. Study-wide background: Two-dose vaccination with either BNT162b2 or mRNA-1273 was given to participants. From HCoV-229E, HCoV-OC43, HCoV-NL63 and SARS-CoV-2, overlapping spike peptides were used to stimulate the cells.

For this clonotype: As yet, its antigen is unknown.

Cultured CD4+ T-cell DNA underwent Oncomine TCR Beta short-read sequencing. Via MiXCR, TCRdb re-called the PCR reads, giving one row per CDR3 protein. The sample carries about 17,000 distinct CDR3 sequences, roughly 50% recorded once. Described time point: late sampling 161 to 241 days after vaccination in three convalescent patients. Treatment of the sample: roughly ten-day PBMC culture with coronavirus spike peptide pools or control peptides (ViraFEST assay). V dropped 4 bases and J dropped 5; count of bases not matched to a gene: 13. Germline CDR1 reads SEHNR; CDR2 reads FQNEAQ (reference sequence). The CDR3 contains 17 residues.

The receptor comes from a human donor who had recovered from COVID-19. Sequenced material: CD4+ T cells from blood, cultured in vitro, taken about 7 months after SARS-CoV-2 vaccination. The chain has TRBV7-9 and TRBJ1-5; 8 nucleotides align to TRBD1. CDR3 loop: CASSSSGQGAADQPQHF. CDR3 bases: TGTGCCAGCAGCTCTAGCGGCCAGGGGGCGGCCGATCAGCCCCAGCATTTT.